This T cell receptor beta chain was sequenced during a study of neurological immune-mediated disorders. Remarks on this clonotype: A single base separates this from a much larger clone, so it may be a read error.

cDNA synthesis was performed by 5'RACE with 10-nucleotide random UMIs. MiXCR, run by TCRdb on the 5' RACE reads, gives a single entry per CDR3 protein. Of tens of thousands of distinct CDR3 sequences in the sample, approximately 14% are singletons; the top ten hold roughly 30%. The CDR3 length is 15 residues. Germline-derived CDR1 and CDR2 are MDHEN and SYDVKM. The chain joins TRBV28 to TRBJ2-2; possible D gene TRBD1, 6 bases. The source material was PBMCs. The sequence derives from a woman between 50 and 59 years old with HTLV-1-associated myelopathy (HAM/TSP). The CDR3 sequence is CASSRSRGPTWELFF. CDR3 nucleotide sequence: TGTGCCAGCAGTCGCAGCAGGGGACCCACCTGGGAGCTGTTTTTT.